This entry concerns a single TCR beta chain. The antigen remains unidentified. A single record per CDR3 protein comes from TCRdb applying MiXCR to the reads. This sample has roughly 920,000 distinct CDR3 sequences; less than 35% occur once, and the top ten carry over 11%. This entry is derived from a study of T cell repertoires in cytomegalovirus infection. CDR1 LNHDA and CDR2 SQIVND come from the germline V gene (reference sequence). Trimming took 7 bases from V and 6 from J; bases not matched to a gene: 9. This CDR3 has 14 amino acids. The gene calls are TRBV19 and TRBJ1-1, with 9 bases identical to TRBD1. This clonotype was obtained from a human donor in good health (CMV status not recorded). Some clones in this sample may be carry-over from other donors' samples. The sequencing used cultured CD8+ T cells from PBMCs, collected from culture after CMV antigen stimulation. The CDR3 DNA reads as TGTGCCAGTACCCCCGAGGGACAGGGTGCTGAAGCTTTCTTT. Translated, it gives CASTPEGQGAEAFF.